This section outlines one TCR beta chain sequence together with its context. This clone was seen a single time. Which antigen it targets is not known. Qualities for individual bases were not recorded, and no much larger clone is one base off. Genomic DNA was isolated from the sorted cells so that the TCRbeta CDR3 region could be sequenced. The immunoSEQ Assay was used to sequence the TCRbeta CDR3 regions. This is the immuneACCESS table as TCRdb keeps it, with only in-frame sequences that have V and J called. A part of the clones is gone; compared with another copy, unresolved V genes explain less than half, and the rest is unexplained. Across this sample there are 80,000 or so clones, with 89% seen only once. The leading ten clones occupy more than 2.5% of the sample. The trial excluded patients who had a history of autoimmune disease or who were on systemic immunosuppression. Peripheral blood for TCR sequencing was drawn from every dose cohort at baseline, at cycle 4 day 1 and at cycle 7 day 1. Samples came from an open-label, multicenter, first-in-human phase I dose-escalation trial of ivuxolimab. The trial enrolled adults with locally advanced or metastatic head and neck squamous cell, hepatocellular, melanoma or renal cell carcinoma. Before TCR sequencing, CD4+ T cells and CD8+ T cells from peripheral blood were sorted into separate populations.

A distance of 13 bases separates the germline ends of V and J, which lose 3 bases and 4 bases respectively. The CDR3 numbers 15 residues from cysteine through phenylalanine. Left in the record is the CDR3 DNA by itself, 45 bases read in frame from the first base. From the germline V gene, CDR1 is MGHDK and CDR2 is SYGVNS. The entry originates in a study of OX40 agonist ivuxolimab in advanced cancers. Regarding the research as a whole: Ivuxolimab, which targeted the costimulatory receptor OX40 (CD134), was an agonistic, fully human IgG2 monoclonal antibody. The purpose of peripheral TCRbeta sequencing was to test whether ivuxolimab changed TCR sequence diversity and led to clonal T-cell expansion. The paper describes the monotherapy dose-escalation part (N ≈ 50 patients) of the phase I trial of ivuxolimab. Prior anti-PD-1, anti-PD-L1 or anti-CTLA-4 therapy was permitted, and 30% to 45% of dose-escalation patients had received checkpoint inhibitors. Of the approximately 50 dose-escalation patients, hepatocellular carcinoma was present in approximately 20, melanoma in roughly 15, renal cell carcinoma in 9 and head and neck cancer in 9. Intravenous ivuxolimab was administered to patients every 2 weeks at six dose levels: 0.01, 0.1, 0.3, 1.5, 3 and 10 mg/kg. A male proportion of roughly 85% and a mean age of about 60 years, ranging from roughly 23 to 90, were recorded for the dose-escalation cohort. Partial responses were achieved by three dose-escalation patients, of whom one had hepatocellular carcinoma and two had cutaneous melanoma.

Broad study findings and their caveats: In the 0.1-3.0 mg/kg groups, partial responders were among the patients with the lowest normalized peripheral clonal expansion, particularly in CD8+ T cells. Low levels of normalized T-cell clonal expansion were also seen in some patients who did not respond. Clonal expansion of both CD4+ and CD8+ blood T cells was observed from baseline to week 6 at doses 0.1 to 3.0 mg/kg. After ivuxolimab, expanded clones were on average more numerous among CD8+ T cells than among CD4+ T cells. The antigen specificity of the clonally expanded peripheral T cells was not determined.

The sequenced sample was CD4+ or CD8+ T cells sorted from blood, obtained in a trial of the OX40 agonist ivuxolimab. In this chain, TRBV25-1 is recombined with TRBJ2-1, with no D gene named confidently. This receptor was taken from an adult with an advanced solid tumor such as melanoma, head and neck, liver or kidney cancer. Read as DNA, the sequence is TGTGCCAGCAGTGATAACCGGGTGCGGTACAATGAGCAGTTCTTC. This yields the protein CASSDNRVRYNEQFF.